Shown below are 5 T cell receptor beta chains from a single sample sequenced in a study of human T cells and chemical hapten exposure. Time point: healthy volunteer bleed at 6 weeks. The starting material, unfractionated whole blood, was used for total RNA extraction. TCRdb passed the RACE reads through MiXCR, listing each CDR3 protein once. This table holds roughly 43,000 distinct CDR3 sequences, 3% to 4.5% found once. Specimen: whole blood. All receptors come from a human donor in good health. Some clones in this sample may be carry-over from other donors' samples.

This clonotype came up many times. V and J are TRBV5-6 and TRBJ2-7; D gene unclear. Germline assignment: CDR1 SGHDT and CDR2 YYEEEE. V was trimmed by 4 bases and J by 7 bases, leaving 9 bases between them. The length of the CDR3 is 11 residues. This chain's CDR3 is CASSLAREQYF. Written as DNA, the CDR3 is TGTGCCAGCAGCCTCGCTCGGGAGCAGTACTTC. The whole variable domain, remainder taken from reference TRBV5-6 and TRBJ2-7, is DAGVTQSPTHLIKTRGQQVTLRCSPKSGHDTVSWYQQALGQGPQFIFQYYEEEERQRGNFPDRFSGHQFPNYSSELNVNALLLGDSALYLCASSLAREQYFGPGTRLTVT.

This clonotype was picked up many times. V is TRBV27 and J is TRBJ1-4; D possibly corresponds to TRBD1 (5 bases). This CDR3 contains 14 residues. Germline V gene data show CDR1 as MNHEY and CDR2 as SMNVEV (reference sequence). The V and J ends lost 5 bases and 5 bases respectively, with 12 bases between them. This chain's CDR3 is CASSPRRVNEKLFF. The CDR3, as DNA: TGTGCCAGCAGTCCCCGCAGGGTCAATGAAAAACTGTTTTTT.

This clonotype was found a few times. The V call is TRBV27, the J call TRBJ1-6; D gene unclear. This CDR3 has 15 residues. Germline V gene sequence: CDR1 MNHEY, CDR2 SMNVEV (reference sequence). V shed 2 bases and J shed 0 bases, with 5 bases lying between them. The CDR3 protein is CASSLGYSYNSPLHF. DNA of the CDR3: TGTGCCAGCAGTTTAGGTTACTCCTATAATTCACCCCTCCACTTT.

This clonotype has at least ten counts. J is TRBJ2-6 and V is TRBV2; TRBD1 aligns across 7 bases. Germline CDR1 reads SNHLY; CDR2 reads FYNNEI. The CDR3 length is 19 residues. V gave up 1 base and J gave up 2 bases; unmatched junction bases: 11. The CDR3 loop is CASSEGLGTVFPGANVLTF. CDR3 DNA: TGTGCCAGCAGTGAAGGGCTCGGGACAGTCTTCCCTGGGGCCAACGTCCTGACTTTC. The whole variable domain, filled in from reference TRBV2 and TRBJ2-6, reads EPEVTQTPSHQVTQMGQEVILRCVPISNHLYFYWYRQILGQKVEFLVSFYNNEISEKSEIFDDQFSVERPDGSNFTLKIRSTKLEDSAMYFCASSEGLGTVFPGANVLTFGAGSRLTVL.

This clonotype was detected ten times or more. The DNA for the CDR3 is TGTGCCAGCAGGGGGAGGGGCCCTATCCATTCACCCCTCCACTTT. Protein: CASRGRGPIHSPLHF. The chain joins TRBV27 to TRBJ1-6; D may be TRBD1 (5 bases). The V end lost 6 bases, the J end lost 8 bases, and 17 bases lay between the germline ends. Germline CDR1 MNHEY, CDR2 SMNVEV (reference sequence). The length of the CDR3 is 15 residues.